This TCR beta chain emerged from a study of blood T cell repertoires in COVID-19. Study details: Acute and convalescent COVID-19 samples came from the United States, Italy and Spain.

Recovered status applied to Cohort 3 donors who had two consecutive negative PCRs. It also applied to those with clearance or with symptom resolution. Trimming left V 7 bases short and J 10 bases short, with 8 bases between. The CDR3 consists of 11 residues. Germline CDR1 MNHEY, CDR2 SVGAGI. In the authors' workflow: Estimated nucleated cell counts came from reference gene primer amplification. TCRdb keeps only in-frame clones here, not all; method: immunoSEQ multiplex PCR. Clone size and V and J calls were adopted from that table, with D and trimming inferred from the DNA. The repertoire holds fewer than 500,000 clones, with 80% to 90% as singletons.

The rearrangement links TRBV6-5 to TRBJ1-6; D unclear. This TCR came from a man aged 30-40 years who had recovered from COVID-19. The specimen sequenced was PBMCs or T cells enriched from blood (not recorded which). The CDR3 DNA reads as TGTGCCAGCATAGATGAATCACCCCTCCACTTT. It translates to CASIDESPLHF.